The subject of this entry is one T cell receptor (beta chain). The sample belongs to a study of control samples from healthy donors and cancer patients. Method: immunoSEQ multiplex PCR; TCRdb's copy keeps in-frame clones and lacks some. The sample consists of about 130,000 clones, 85% to 95% of them appearing once. CDR3 length equals 13 residues. Germline CDR1 SGHTA, CDR2 FQGNSA. V was shortened by 5 bases and J by 0 bases, with 5 bases between the two germline ends. Sequenced input: PBMCs. The clonotype originates from a man aged 50-59 years with head and neck cancer. The chain couples TRBV7-2 to TRBJ1-3; no definite D call. In nucleotides, the CDR3 is TGTGCCAGCAGCACTAACTCTGGAAACACCATATATTTT. This translates into CASSTNSGNTIYF.